Listed below are T cell receptor beta chains from one sample, sequenced in a study of T cell repertoires in ileal Crohn's disease. Assay: immunoSEQ multiplex PCR; the TCRdb copy retains only in-frame clones and omits some. The sample records approximately 3,800 clones, about 80% being singletons. The material sequenced was ileal tissue. These receptors were collected from an adult with Crohn's disease. CDR3s include the opening cysteine and the closing phenylalanine or tryptophan. D genes are given only for firm matches. Rows may omit the clone size; those that give it use once, few, many or a size class.

v_call: TRBV9; d_call: TRBD1; clone_size: once; j_call: TRBJ2-2; cdr3_aa: CASSARDRGTGELFF; cdr3_nt: TGTGCCAGCAGCGCCCGGGACAGGGGAACCGGGGAGCTGTTTTTT
v_call: TRBV7-8; d_call: TRBD2; clone_size: few; j_call: TRBJ2-7; cdr3_aa: CASSWTSSQEQYF; cdr3_nt: TGTGCCAGCAGTTGGACTAGCAGTCAAGAGCAGTACTTC
v_call: TRBV28; d_call: NA; clone_size: NA; j_call: TRBJ1-2; cdr3_aa: CASSFGSSNYGYTF; cdr3_nt: TGTGCCAGCAGTTTCGGGTCGTCGAATTATGGCTACACCTTC
v_call: TRBV12-5; d_call: TRBD2; clone_size: NA; j_call: TRBJ2-5; cdr3_aa: CASGLVLAGMLGETQYF; cdr3_nt: TGTGCTAGTGGTTTGGTATTAGCGGGAATGCTCGGGGAGACCCAGTACTTC
v_call: TRBV27; d_call: TRBD1; clone_size: few; j_call: TRBJ1-1; cdr3_aa: CASRQTGINTEAFF; cdr3_nt: TGTGCCAGCAGGCAGACAGGGATTAACACTGAAGCTTTCTTT
v_call: TRBV7-2; d_call: NA; clone_size: NA; j_call: TRBJ2-1; cdr3_aa: CASSPDYSSYNEQFF; cdr3_nt: TGTGCCAGCAGCCCCGACTACAGCTCCTACAATGAGCAGTTCTTC
v_call: TRBV5-1; d_call: NA; clone_size: NA; j_call: TRBJ1-2; cdr3_aa: CASLFLSVRKIYGYTF; cdr3_nt: TGCGCCAGCTTATTTCTATCGGTTCGAAAGATCTATGGCTACACCTTC
v_call: TRBV30; d_call: NA; clone_size: NA; j_call: TRBJ1-1; cdr3_aa: CAWSPTWNTEAFF; cdr3_nt: TGTGCCTGGAGTCCGACATGGAACACTGAAGCTTTCTTT
v_call: TRBV7-6; d_call: NA; clone_size: NA; j_call: TRBJ1-1; cdr3_aa: CASSPGLTNTEAFF; cdr3_nt: TGTGCCAGCAGCCCAGGGTTGACGAACACTGAAGCTTTCTTT
v_call: TRBV7-9; d_call: TRBD1; clone_size: NA; j_call: TRBJ1-3; cdr3_aa: CASSPRDRRNTIYF; cdr3_nt: TGTGCCAGCAGCCCTCGGGACAGAAGAAACACCATATATTTT
v_call: TRBV5-1; d_call: NA; clone_size: NA; j_call: TRBJ2-3; cdr3_aa: CASSLGQLSGTDTQYF; cdr3_nt: TGCGCCAGCAGCTTGGGACAGCTCAGTGGCACAGATACGCAGTATTTT
v_call: TRBV11-3; d_call: NA; clone_size: once; j_call: TRBJ1-1; cdr3_aa: CASSLESWQIAFF; cdr3_nt: TGTGCCAGCAGCTTAGAGTCTTGGCAGATAGCTTTCTTT
v_call: TRBV25-1; d_call: TRBD1; clone_size: NA; j_call: TRBJ2-3; cdr3_aa: CASTDRGHADTQYF; cdr3_nt: TGTGCCAGCACCGACAGGGGGCACGCAGATACGCAGTATTTT
v_call: TRBV6-1; d_call: NA; clone_size: NA; j_call: TRBJ2-1; cdr3_aa: CASSDGTGNFYNEQFF; cdr3_nt: TGTGCCAGCAGTGACGGCACAGGGAACTTCTACAATGAGCAGTTCTTC
v_call: TRBV29-1; d_call: TRBD1; clone_size: NA; j_call: TRBJ2-5; cdr3_aa: CSVEGQGAVETQYF; cdr3_nt: TGCAGCGTTGAAGGACAGGGGGCGGTGGAGACCCAGTACTTC
v_call: TRBV5-1; d_call: TRBD1; clone_size: NA; j_call: TRBJ2-1; cdr3_aa: CASSLEGAGYNEQFF; cdr3_nt: TGCGCCAGCAGCTTAGAGGGGGCGGGTTACAATGAGCAGTTCTTC
v_call: TRBV5-6; d_call: NA; clone_size: once; j_call: TRBJ2-2; cdr3_aa: CASSLEGGLDPGELFF; cdr3_nt: TGTGCCAGCAGCTTGGAAGGCGGACTCGATCCCGGGGAGCTGTTTTTT
v_call: TRBV5-1; d_call: TRBD1; clone_size: NA; j_call: TRBJ2-7; cdr3_aa: CASKPGQGQEYEQYF; cdr3_nt: TGCGCCAGCAAACCTGGACAGGGTCAGGAGTACGAGCAGTACTTC
v_call: TRBV4-1; d_call: TRBD2; clone_size: NA; j_call: TRBJ2-1; cdr3_aa: CASSQGLSGSYNEQFF; cdr3_nt: TGCGCCAGCAGCCAAGGTCTTAGCGGGAGTTACAATGAGCAGTTCTTC
v_call: TRBV4-2; d_call: NA; clone_size: once; j_call: TRBJ2-1; cdr3_aa: CASSQEGGIGEQFF; cdr3_nt: TGTGCCAGCAGCCAAGAAGGAGGTATCGGTGAGCAGTTCTTC
v_call: TRBV6-6; d_call: NA; clone_size: NA; j_call: TRBJ2-7; cdr3_aa: CASSYSPYEQYF; cdr3_nt: TGTGCCAGCAGTTACTCTCCATACGAGCAGTACTTC
v_call: TRBV18; d_call: NA; clone_size: NA; j_call: TRBJ1-2; cdr3_aa: CASSPDRGYTF; cdr3_nt: TGTGCCAGCTCACCAGACAGAGGATACACCTTC
v_call: TRBV27; d_call: NA; clone_size: NA; j_call: TRBJ2-1; cdr3_aa: CASSKKGWMAYNEQFF; cdr3_nt: TGTGCCAGCAGTAAAAAGGGGTGGATGGCCTACAATGAGCAGTTCTTC
v_call: TRBV5-6; d_call: NA; clone_size: NA; j_call: TRBJ2-1; cdr3_aa: CASSLAGRGSYNEQFF; cdr3_nt: TGTGCCAGCAGCTTGGCCGGTAGGGGTTCCTACAATGAGCAGTTCTTC
v_call: TRBV25-1; d_call: TRBD1; clone_size: NA; j_call: TRBJ2-6; cdr3_aa: CASSETGQGGSGANVLTF; cdr3_nt: TGTGCCAGCAGTGAAACGGGACAGGGGGGCTCTGGGGCCAACGTCCTGACTTTC
v_call: TRBV7-2; d_call: NA; clone_size: NA; j_call: TRBJ2-4; cdr3_aa: CASSLDIKNIQYF; cdr3_nt: TGTGCCAGCAGCTTAGATATCAAAAACATTCAGTACTTC
v_call: TRBV11-1; d_call: TRBD1; clone_size: NA; j_call: TRBJ1-1; cdr3_aa: CASSFQGAKVTEAFF; cdr3_nt: TGTGCCAGCAGCTTTCAGGGGGCTAAGGTCACTGAAGCTTTCTTT
v_call: TRBV4-1; d_call: NA; clone_size: once; j_call: TRBJ1-5; cdr3_aa: CASSQEVKGNQPQHF; cdr3_nt: TGCGCCAGCAGCCAAGAGGTAAAGGGGAATCAGCCCCAGCATTTT
v_call: TRBV7-3; d_call: NA; clone_size: NA; j_call: TRBJ2-1; cdr3_aa: CASSLMGLGSYNEQFF; cdr3_nt: TGTGCCAGCAGCTTAATGGGACTCGGCTCCTACAATGAGCAGTTCTTC
v_call: TRBV5-1; d_call: TRBD1; clone_size: NA; j_call: TRBJ2-7; cdr3_aa: CASSLAPGTETYEQYF; cdr3_nt: TGCGCCAGCAGCTTGGCTCCCGGGACAGAGACCTACGAGCAGTACTTC
v_call: TRBV5-6; d_call: NA; clone_size: NA; j_call: TRBJ2-2; cdr3_aa: CASSFGQGYTGELFF; cdr3_nt: TGTGCCAGCAGCTTCGGGCAGGGGTACACCGGGGAGCTGTTTTTT
v_call: TRBV5-1; d_call: TRBD1; clone_size: NA; j_call: TRBJ2-3; cdr3_aa: CASSRDRLTDTQYF; cdr3_nt: TGCGCCAGCAGCCGGGACAGACTTACAGATACGCAGTATTTT
v_call: TRBV25-1; d_call: TRBD1; clone_size: NA; j_call: TRBJ2-3; cdr3_aa: CARDRGYTDTQYF; cdr3_nt: TGTGCCAGGGACAGGGGATACACAGATACGCAGTATTTT
v_call: TRBV4-1; d_call: TRBD1; clone_size: NA; j_call: TRBJ1-5; cdr3_aa: CASSPTTGTGNQPQHF; cdr3_nt: TGCGCCAGCAGCCCTACAACCGGGACAGGGAATCAGCCCCAGCATTTT
v_call: TRBV7-9; d_call: NA; clone_size: NA; j_call: TRBJ2-1; cdr3_aa: CASSWLALYNEQFF; cdr3_nt: TGTGCCAGCAGCTGGCTAGCGCTGTACAATGAGCAGTTCTTC
v_call: TRBV6-1; d_call: TRBD1; clone_size: NA; j_call: TRBJ1-3; cdr3_aa: CASSDETGGGNTIYF; cdr3_nt: TGTGCCAGCAGTGATGAAACAGGGGGTGGAAACACCATATATTTT
v_call: TRBV29-1; d_call: NA; clone_size: NA; j_call: TRBJ1-3; cdr3_aa: CSVAPRGGNTIYF; cdr3_nt: TGCAGCGTTGCTCCCCGAGGAGGAAACACCATATATTTT
v_call: TRBV10-2; d_call: TRBD2; clone_size: NA; j_call: TRBJ2-7; cdr3_aa: CASSGTSGSYEQYF; cdr3_nt: TGCGCCAGCAGTGGTACTAGCGGGTCCTACGAGCAGTACTTC
v_call: TRBV19; d_call: TRBD1; clone_size: once; j_call: TRBJ1-1; cdr3_aa: CASSIIGVEGASEAFF; cdr3_nt: TGTGCCAGTAGTATAATCGGGGTCGAGGGGGCGAGTGAAGCTTTCTTT
v_call: TRBV18; d_call: NA; clone_size: NA; j_call: TRBJ2-7; cdr3_aa: CASSYSRAAYEQYF; cdr3_nt: TGTGCCAGCTCGTATTCCAGGGCTGCCTACGAGCAGTACTTC
v_call: TRBV19; d_call: TRBD2; clone_size: NA; j_call: TRBJ2-1; cdr3_aa: CASSIYGAVAGGGEQFF; cdr3_nt: TGTGCCAGTAGTATTTACGGGGCGGTAGCGGGGGGTGGTGAGCAGTTCTTC
v_call: TRBV29-1; d_call: TRBD2; clone_size: NA; j_call: TRBJ2-1; cdr3_aa: CSVERGGYNEQFF; cdr3_nt: TGCAGCGTTGAACGGGGGGGCTACAATGAGCAGTTCTTC
v_call: TRBV18; d_call: NA; clone_size: NA; j_call: TRBJ1-6; cdr3_aa: CASSPGRGDRAGPLHF; cdr3_nt: TGTGCCAGCTCACCGGGCAGGGGTGATCGGGCAGGGCCCCTCCACTTT
v_call: TRBV11-2; d_call: TRBD1; clone_size: NA; j_call: TRBJ2-7; cdr3_aa: CASSRPGQVYEQYF; cdr3_nt: TGTGCCAGCAGTCGCCCGGGACAGGTATACGAGCAGTACTTC
v_call: TRBV15; d_call: NA; clone_size: NA; j_call: TRBJ1-4; cdr3_aa: CATSSSRGGGGEKLFF; cdr3_nt: TGTGCCACCAGCAGCTCCCGAGGTGGCGGAGGAGAAAAACTGTTTTTT
v_call: TRBV5-4; d_call: TRBD2; clone_size: NA; j_call: TRBJ2-5; cdr3_aa: CASSLVSGLGTETQYF; cdr3_nt: TGTGCCAGCAGCTTGGTGTCGGGACTAGGTACAGAGACCCAGTACTTC
v_call: TRBV28; d_call: TRBD1; clone_size: NA; j_call: TRBJ2-7; cdr3_aa: CASSPLSQGSYEQYF; cdr3_nt: TGTGCCAGCAGTCCCCTATCACAGGGGTCCTACGAGCAGTACTTC
v_call: TRBV5-4; d_call: TRBD1; clone_size: NA; j_call: TRBJ1-2; cdr3_aa: CASSHGQGGYGYTF; cdr3_nt: TGTGCCAGCAGCCACGGACAGGGTGGCTATGGCTACACCTTC
v_call: TRBV14; d_call: NA; clone_size: NA; j_call: TRBJ1-6; cdr3_aa: CASSSWAGNSPLHF; cdr3_nt: TGTGCCAGCAGTTCTTGGGCCGGTAATTCACCCCTCCACTTT